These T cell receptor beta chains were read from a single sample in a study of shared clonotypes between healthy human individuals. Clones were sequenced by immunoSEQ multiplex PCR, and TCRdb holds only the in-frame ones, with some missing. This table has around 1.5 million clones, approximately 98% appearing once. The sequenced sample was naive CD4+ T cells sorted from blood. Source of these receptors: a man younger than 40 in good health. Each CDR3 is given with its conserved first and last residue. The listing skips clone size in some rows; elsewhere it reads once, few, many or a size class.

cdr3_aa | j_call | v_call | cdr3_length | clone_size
CASLKGGTDTQYF | TRBJ2-3 | TRBV6-1 | 13 | once
CASSPYRATELFF | TRBJ2-2 | TRBV18 | 13 | -
CASSQPHLAGELIF | TRBJ2-1 | TRBV23-1 | 14 | -
CAIGGRPSYEQYF | TRBJ2-7 | TRBV10-3 | 13 | -
CASSQRIPQWTYEQYF | TRBJ2-7 | TRBV4-1 | 16 | -
CASSPRTGTDTQYF | TRBJ2-3 | TRBV7-2 | 14 | -
CASSPGTSGEIYEQYF | TRBJ2-7 | TRBV4-3 | 16 | -
CASSPDRYTQYF | TRBJ2-3 | TRBV5-1 | 12 | -
CASSQLRDSKVGYTF | TRBJ1-2 | TRBV14 | 15 | -
CASRFSGSGTYEQYF | TRBJ2-7 | TRBV6-6 | 15 | once
CASSIGGVNTDTQYF | TRBJ2-3 | TRBV19 | 15 | once